The 25 T cell receptor beta chains below come from one sample, sequenced in a study of T cells after posttransplantation cyclophosphamide. Produced via immunoSEQ multiplex PCR; TCRdb's table is partial and in-frame only. In the table there are some 2,000 clones, about 94% of which are singletons. The sample taken for sequencing was CD4+ T cells sorted from bone marrow. The receptors here all came from a woman aged 50 to 60 in good health and a related stem cell transplant donor.

This chain connects TRBV5-1 to TRBJ1-1; a possible D gene is TRBD1 (6 bases). Germline assignment: CDR1 SGHRS and CDR2 YFSETQ. This CDR3 comprises 13 residues. Trimming removed 0 bases from V and 8 bases from J, with 11 bases in between. The CDR3 region has the DNA TGCGCCAGCAGCTTGGACTCTGGGACAGAAGCTTTCTTT. It is translated as CASSLDSGTEAFF.

This clone appeared a single time. This rearrangement joins TRBV4-2 to TRBJ2-3, with D maybe TRBD2 (7 bases). There are 15 residues in the CDR3. The V end was cut by 0 bases, the J end by 7 bases, with 14 bases between. Germline assignment: CDR1 LGHNA and CDR2 YNFKEQ. In nucleotides, the CDR3 is TGTGCCAGCAGCCAAGAAGGGGGGGCGGGGAATACGCAGTATTTT. Amino acids: CASSQEGGAGNTQYF.

This chain connects TRBV2 to TRBJ2-3; 16 bases line up with TRBD2. Germline trimming cut 3 bases from V and 6 bases from J; bases unmatched to any gene: 9. CDR1 is SNHLY and CDR2 is FYNNEI in the germline V gene. The CDR3 contains 18 residues. The DNA for the CDR3 is TGTGCCAGCAGTGACACGGGTGGGACTAGCGGGGGGGAGGATACGCAGTATTTT. The encoded protein is CASSDTGGTSGGEDTQYF.

In nucleotides, the CDR3 is TGTGCCGGGGGACAGTCAAGAGGGGGCTACACCTTC. Protein: CAGGQSRGGYTF. This chain connects TRBV28 to TRBJ1-2; 7 bases are shared with TRBD1. Losses at the gene ends were 11 bases for V and 8 bases for J; bases not matched to a gene: 11. CDR1 is MDHEN and CDR2 is SYDVKM in the germline V gene. The CDR3 has 12 residues.

The chain combines TRBV28 with TRBJ1-5; 7 nucleotides match TRBD1. The V gene end was trimmed by 1 base and the J gene end by 6 bases; junction bases not matched to a gene: 18. The CDR3 has 19 amino acids. Germline CDR1 and CDR2: MDHEN and SYDVKM. In nucleotides, the CDR3 is TGTGCCAGCAGTTTATCTTGGGTCGGGCAGGGGGGTTTGTCTCAGCCCCAGCATTTT. This encodes CASSLSWVGQGGLSQPQHF.

CDR3 sequence: CASSPGGGSQETQYF. In nucleotides, the CDR3 is TGTGCCAGCAGCCCAGGGGGTGGCAGCCAAGAGACCCAGTACTTC. The V and J genes are TRBV5-5 and TRBJ2-5, with 7 positions matching TRBD1. Unmatched junction bases numbered 7, after V lost 4 bases and J lost 1 base. Germline CDR1 reads SGHKS; CDR2 reads YYEKEE (reference sequence). This CDR3 contains 15 residues.

The rearrangement uses TRBV11-2 and TRBJ2-7; 10 positions agree with TRBD2. This CDR3 contains 16 residues. Germline V gene sequence: CDR1 SGHAT, CDR2 FQNNGV. The trim removed 5 bases at V and 0 bases at J, leaving 7 bases unmatched. In nucleotides, the CDR3 is TGTGCCAGCAGCAGTTATAGCGGGAGGTCCTCCTACGAGCAGTACTTC. Protein sequence: CASSSYSGRSSYEQYF.

This clone occurred a few times. The chain couples TRBV6-5 to TRBJ1-1; D gene ambiguous. The CDR3 spans 13 residues. V gave up 8 bases and J gave up 2 bases, with 12 bases separating them. Germline CDR1 MNHEY, CDR2 SVGAGI. For the CDR3, the DNA is TGTGCCAGCGGTCGGGGAGCTAACACTGAAGCTTTCTTT. Encoded protein: CASGRGANTEAFF.

The chain carries TRBV5-1 and TRBJ1-3; no definite D call. CDR3 length equals 14 residues. Germline V gene lookup returns CDR1 SGHRS and CDR2 YFSETQ. The V end was cut by 2 bases, the J end by 6 bases, with 12 bases between. The CDR3 DNA is TGCGCCAGCAGCTTCGACATCTCGGAAAACACCATATATTTT. Amino acid sequence: CASSFDISENTIYF.

V gene TRBV4-1 combines with J gene TRBJ2-7; the match to TRBD2 covers 10 bases. The CDR3 totals 15 residues. Per germline, CDR1 MGHRA and CDR2 YSYEKL. J was trimmed by 1 base and V by 4 bases; bases with no gene match: 4. This CDR3 is CASSRPSGGSYEQYF. The CDR3 nucleotides read TGCGCCAGCAGCCGCCCTAGCGGGGGATCCTACGAGCAGTACTTC.

The chain is built from TRBV7-2 and TRBJ2-2; no clear D. The CDR3 contains 12 residues. Germline V gene lookup returns CDR1 SGHTA and CDR2 FQGNSA. Trimming shortened V by 2 bases and J by 6 bases, and 4 bases separated the two germline ends. The CDR3 DNA sequence: TGTGCCAGCAGCTTAACGGCCGGGGAGCTGTTTTTT. Encoded protein: CASSLTAGELFF. Full variable domain (rest looked up from reference TRBV7-2 and TRBJ2-2): GAGVSQSPSNKVTEKGKDVELRCDPISGHTALYWYRQSLGQGLEFLIYFQGNSAPDKSGLPSDRFSAERTGGSVSTLTIQRTQQEDSAVYLCASSLTAGELFFGEGSRLTVL.

The J gene is TRBJ1-4, the V gene TRBV28, with TRBD1 identical over 7 bases. Germline loops: CDR1 MDHEN, CDR2 SYDVKM. After removal of 3 bases from V and 7 bases from J, the junction contained 5 bases not matched to a gene. This CDR3 region has 14 residues. This chain's CDR3 is CASSLGDSGEKLFF. CDR3 DNA sequence: TGTGCCAGCAGTTTGGGGGACAGCGGTGAAAAACTGTTTTTT.

The genes are TRBV19 and TRBJ2-7; D is possibly TRBD1 (6 bases). CDR1 is LNHDA, CDR2 SQIVND, per germline (reference sequence). The CDR3 length is 19 residues. Trimming took off 5 bases at V and 4 bases at J, with 30 bases between the two ends. The CDR3 is CASSPWDNLERPTLYEQYF. CDR3 coding DNA: TGTGCCAGTAGTCCTTGGGACAACCTGGAACGACCTACCCTTTACGAGCAGTACTTC. Drawing the rest from reference TRBV19 and TRBJ2-7, the complete variable domain is DGGITQSPKYLFRKEGQNVTLSCEQNLNHDAMYWYRQDPGQGLRLIYYSQIVNDFQKGDIAEGYSVSREKKESFPLTVTSAQKNPTAFYLCASSPWDNLERPTLYEQYFGPGTRLTVT.

This clone was observed once. The chain combines TRBV7-3 with TRBJ2-3; 10 bases map to TRBD2. Trimming at V came to 4 bases and at J to 3 bases, leaving 10 bases not matched to a gene. The CDR3 spans 17 residues. The germline V gene encodes CDR1 SGHTA and CDR2 FQGTGA. The CDR3 spells CASSSPTSGHYTDTQYF. CDR3 DNA: TGTGCCAGCAGCTCGCCGACTAGCGGGCATTATACAGATACGCAGTATTTT. The entire variable domain, with the rest obtained from reference TRBV7-3 and TRBJ2-3, is as follows: GAGVSQTPSNKVTEKGKYVELRCDPISGHTALYWYRQSLGQGPEFLIYFQGTGAADDSGLPNDRFFAVRPEGSVSTLKIQRTERGDSAVYLCASSSPTSGHYTDTQYFGPGTRLTVL.

The gene calls are TRBV7-8 and TRBJ1-1; 8 bases match TRBD1. Unmatched junction bases numbered 13, after V lost 5 bases and J lost 5 bases. The germline CDR1 and CDR2 sequences are SGHVS and FQNEAQ. This CDR3 spans 16 amino acids. CDR3 residues: CASSQNLDRGGTEAFF. CDR3 coding DNA: TGTGCCAGCAGCCAAAACCTCGACAGGGGCGGGACTGAAGCTTTCTTT.

The chain links TRBV7-2 to TRBJ2-7; the D gene is possibly TRBD2 (6 bases). The CDR3 is 13 residues long. Looked up from germline, CDR1 is SGHTA and CDR2 is FQGNSA. V lost 1 base to trimming and J lost 7 bases, with 11 bases between them. CDR3 loop: CASSLGTGGEQYF. The DNA for the CDR3 is TGTGCCAGCAGCTTAGGTACAGGAGGGGAGCAGTACTTC.

Here the CDR3 reads CASSSQLTGGGNQPQHF. CDR3 DNA: TGTGCCAGCAGTTCCCAACTTACAGGGGGCGGCAATCAGCCCCAGCATTTT. This chain connects TRBV27 to TRBJ1-5; 9 bases map to TRBD1. Germline V gene lookup returns CDR1 MNHEY and CDR2 SMNVEV (reference sequence). Germline trimming cut 4 bases from V and 2 bases from J; bases unmatched to any gene: 9. The CDR3 length is 17 residues.

The chain couples TRBV6-1 to TRBJ2-7; a weak D match, TRBD2 (5 bases). The CDR3 sequence is 13 residues long. V was trimmed by 2 bases and J by 6 bases, leaving 11 bases between them. Germline V gene data show CDR1 as MNHNS and CDR2 as SASEGT. Written as DNA, the CDR3 is TGTGCCAGCAGTGAATGGAGGTCTGCCGAGCAGTACTTC. Amino acid sequence: CASSEWRSAEQYF.

This clone has a handful of counts. The genes are TRBV28 and TRBJ1-1; D remains ambiguous. Germline CDR1 MDHEN, CDR2 SYDVKM. The CDR3 runs 14 residues. V lost 3 bases, J lost 1 base, and 9 bases lay in between. CDR3 DNA sequence: TGTGCCAGCAGTTTTTTATCAGGGAACACTGAAGCTTTCTTT. It specifies CASSFLSGNTEAFF.

V gene TRBV11-2 combines with J gene TRBJ2-2; D is ambiguous. CDR1 is SGHAT and CDR2 is FQNNGV in the germline V gene. With 4 bases removed from V and 4 bases from J, the gap between germline ends came to 13 bases. CDR3 length: 15 residues. CDR3 sequence reads: CASSSIDLFTGELFF. The CDR3 DNA reads as TGTGCCAGCAGCTCTATCGACTTGTTCACCGGGGAGCTGTTTTTT.

Written as DNA, the CDR3 is TGTGCCAGCAGTGAAGGTGGGGCCAATGAGCAGTTCTTC. The encoded protein is CASSEGGANEQFF. The chain uses TRBV2 and TRBJ2-1, with D possibly being TRBD1 (5 bases). Trimming pared 1 base from V and 6 bases from J, leaving 7 bases between. The CDR3 consists of 13 residues. From germline, CDR1 is SNHLY and CDR2 FYNNEI. Full variable domain (outside the CDR3, taken from reference TRBV2 and TRBJ2-1): EPEVTQTPSHQVTQMGQEVILRCVPISNHLYFYWYRQILGQKVEFLVSFYNNEISEKSEIFDDQFSVERPDGSNFTLKIRSTKLEDSAMYFCASSEGGANEQFFGPGTRLTVL.

CDR3 in DNA: TGTGCCAGCTGGCCTACAGGGACTGGAAACACCATATATTTT. Its translation is CASWPTGTGNTIYF. V gene TRBV28 combines with J gene TRBJ1-3, with TRBD1 as a possible D gene (6 bases). Germline CDR1 MDHEN, CDR2 SYDVKM. The CDR3 totals 14 residues. Trimming shortened V by 8 bases and J by 2 bases, and 13 bases separated the two germline ends.

The J gene is TRBJ2-5, the V gene TRBV21-1; the table's D call, TRBD1, has no DNA check behind it. TRBV21-1 is annotated as a pseudogene. The CDR3 length is 14 residues. CDR3: CASRRDREQETQYF. The CDR3 DNA reads TGTGCCAGCCGCCGGGACAGGGAGCAAGAGACCCAGTACTTC.

J is TRBJ2-3 and V is TRBV27; D is perhaps TRBD2 (5 bases). This CDR3 contains 16 residues. CDR1 is MNHEY, CDR2 SMNVEV, per germline (reference sequence). V lost 5 bases and J lost 2, with 17 bases in between. CDR3 region: CASSPSREKNTDTQYF. The DNA for the CDR3 is TGTGCCAGCAGTCCCTCCCGGGAAAAAAACACAGATACGCAGTATTTT.

This sequence joins TRBV9 and TRBJ1-5; 9 bases fit TRBD1. Germline-derived CDR1 and CDR2 are SGDLS and YYNGEE. The trim removed 4 bases at V and 3 bases at J, leaving 5 bases unmatched. This CDR3 is built from 15 residues. The CDR3 sequence is CASSRTGAPNQPQHF. CDR3 in DNA: TGTGCCAGCAGCCGGACAGGGGCCCCCAATCAGCCCCAGCATTTT.